This TCR beta chain was found in a study of tumor-infiltrating lymphocytes in localized non-small cell lung cancer. As for the study in general: Several tumor histologies, both smoking statuses, and some post-neoadjuvant chemotherapy samples were included. Findings of the study overall: TCRbeta sequencing showed higher T cell infiltration in tumors than uninvolved lung.

Some clones are missing from TCRdb's copy, which holds only in-frame ones; the method was immunoSEQ multiplex PCR. The sample gives 15,000 to 20,000 clones, around 82% of which show up once; about 9.4% is in the top ten. Turning to this clone: Its antigen is currently unknown.

Germline V gene data show CDR1 as MNHEY and CDR2 as SMNVEV (reference sequence). Trimming cost V 7 bases and J 5 bases; bases outside gene matches: 8. The CDR3 spans 16 residues. The sample taken for sequencing was uninvolved lung tissue not adjacent to the tumor. The source is a human donor with non-small cell lung cancer. The chain links TRBV27 to TRBJ2-5; the match to TRBD2 covers 15 bases. The CDR3 nucleotides are TGTGCCAGCATGGGACTAGCGGGAGGAGTAAGGGAGACCCAGTACTTC. It is translated as CASMGLAGGVRETQYF.